The 13 T cell receptor beta chains in this list originate from one sample, sequenced in a study of T cells in Graves' hyperthyroidism and ophthalmopathy. TCR beta CDR3 regions were amplified from RNA transcripts. In the first-round RT-PCR of the TCR CDR3, the HTBI primer set was used. TCRdb used MiXCR to reprocess the multiplex PCR reads, holding one entry per CDR3 protein. Here the sample spans 550,000 to 700,000 distinct CDR3 sequences, roughly 14% being singletons. The sample consisted of blood. These receptors all come from a woman in her forties with Graves' ophthalmopathy.

This clonotype has ten or more counts. This chain connects TRBV20-1 to TRBJ2-5; 7 positions match TRBD2. CDR3 length equals 15 residues. V gave up 0 bases and J gave up 4 bases; unmatched junction bases: 8. Germline assignment: CDR1 DFQATT and CDR2 SNEGSKA (reference sequence). The CDR3: CSARERGRVRETQYF. Here the CDR3 DNA reads TGCAGTGCTAGAGAAAGAGGGAGGGTTCGAGAGACCCAGTACTTC.

This clonotype was picked up many times. The DNA of the CDR3 is TGTGCCAGTAGTTCCGGGACAGGGGAATCCGAGCAGTACTTC. Protein product: CASSSGTGESEQYF. J is TRBJ2-7 and V is TRBV19; 10 bases agree with TRBD1. With 5 bases clipped from V and 6 bases from J, the junction kept 7 bases outside the gene matches. Germline-derived CDR1 and CDR2 are LNHDA and SQIVND (reference sequence). CDR3 size: 14 residues.

This clonotype was counted ten times or more. This CDR3 is CASSLLGSSEAFF. In DNA form, the CDR3 reads TGTGCCAGCAGTTTATTGGGGTCGTCTGAAGCTTTCTTT. The V call is TRBV28, the J call TRBJ1-1; no firm D call. The CDR3 is made up of 13 amino acids. V dropped 1 base and J dropped 6 bases, with 9 bases sitting between them. Germline V gene lookup returns CDR1 MDHEN and CDR2 SYDVKM.

The chain carries TRBV12-3 or TRBV12-4 and TRBJ1-1; D is unresolved. V lost 6 bases to trimming and J lost 6 bases, with 11 bases between them. The CDR3 is made up of 12 amino acids. The CDR3 reads CASSREGAEAFF. CDR3 sequence (DNA): TGTGCCAGCAGCCGGGAGGGAGCTGAAGCTTTCTTT.

There are many counts of this clonotype. The rearrangement joins TRBV30 to TRBJ2-7; 10 nucleotides align to TRBD2. CDR3 length: 12 amino acids. The V segment lost 4 bases and the J segment 3 bases; nucleotides outside the gene matches: 0. The germline V gene encodes CDR1 GTSNPN and CDR2 SVGIG (reference sequence). The CDR3 region has the DNA TGTGCCTGGACTAGCGGGGGCTACGAGCAGTACTTC. It is translated as CAWTSGGYEQYF.

This clonotype came up many times. The chain employs TRBV6-2 or TRBV6-3 and TRBJ2-7; D is unclear. Germline loops: CDR1 MNHEY, CDR2 SVGEGT. The CDR3 sequence is 11 residues long. As DNA, the CDR3 is TGTGCTACCCGTCGCTCCTACGAGCAGTACTTC. Translated: CATRRSYEQYF.

Ten or more counts support this clonotype. The chain carries TRBV6-2 or TRBV6-3 and TRBJ2-7, with TRBD2 matching 11 bases. CDR1 MNHEY and CDR2 SVGEGT come from the germline V gene. The CDR3 has 15 amino acids. The V and J ends lost 5 bases and 3 bases, in that order; junction bases with no gene match: 6. The CDR3 DNA follows: TGTGCCAGCAGTCCTGTAGCGGGAGGGGTCTACGAGCAGTACTTC. Translated, it gives CASSPVAGGVYEQYF.

This clonotype was seen ten or more times. The V gene is TRBV6-2 or TRBV6-3, the J gene TRBJ2-5; D unclear. Germline assignment: CDR1 MNHEY and CDR2 SVGEGT. Trimming stripped 5 bases from V and 4 bases from J, with 14 bases between. The CDR3 covers 14 residues. The CDR3 sequence is CASSTVPRGETQYF. In DNA form, the CDR3 reads TGTGCCAGCAGTACAGTACCCCGAGGAGAGACCCAGTACTTC.

This clonotype was seen many times. At one of its ends the junction is not consistent with the germline gene, which may arise from a read error. This rearrangement joins TRBV7-8 to TRBJ1-3, with D possibly TRBD1 on 6 matching bases. There are 14 residues in the CDR3. The germline V gene encodes CDR1 SGHVS and CDR2 FQNEAQ. The CDR3 DNA is TGTGCCAGCAGCCCGTCACAGGGTGGATACACCATATATTTT. Translating it yields CASSPSQGGYTIYF.

This clonotype has a count of ten or more. The chain carries TRBV10-3 and TRBJ2-1; D is perhaps TRBD2 (5 bases). The CDR3 is 14 residues long. Trimming left V 2 bases short and J 1 base short, with 6 bases between. From germline, CDR1 is ENHRY and CDR2 SYGVKD. Written as DNA, the CDR3 is TGTGCCATCAGTGAGGGGGAGTCCTACAATGAGCAGTTCTTC. It is translated as CAISEGESYNEQFF.

The V call is TRBV6-2 or TRBV6-3, the J call TRBJ2-5; perhaps TRBD2 as D (6 bases). The CDR3 contains 12 residues. V was pared by 8 bases and J by 4 bases, with 11 bases between. Germline CDR1 is MNHEY and CDR2 is SVGEGT. CDR3 sequence reads: CASAGTAETQYF. The CDR3 DNA reads TGTGCCAGCGCGGGGACTGCAGAGACCCAGTACTTC.

The V and J genes are TRBV30 and TRBJ2-7, with D maybe TRBD2 (6 bases). The CDR3 extends over 12 amino acids. V dropped 2 bases and J dropped 6 bases, with 11 bases sitting between them. CDR1 and CDR2 from the germline V gene are GTSNPN and SVGIG (reference sequence). The CDR3 protein is CAWSQDSGEQYF. In DNA, the CDR3 is TGTGCCTGGAGTCAGGATAGCGGCGAGCAGTACTTC.

This clonotype was detected ten times or more. The chain has TRBV10-3 and TRBJ2-2; D might be TRBD2 (5 bases). CDR3 length: 13 residues. V lost 4 bases, J lost 6 bases, and 9 bases lay in between. Per the germline V gene, CDR1 is ENHRY and CDR2 is SYGVKD. For the CDR3, the DNA is TGTGCCATCAGTGTTATGGGAGCCGGGGAGCTGTTTTTT. Translating gives CAISVMGAGELFF.